This T cell receptor (beta chain) was recovered during a study of graft-versus-host responses after intestinal transplantation. On the study more broadly: Transplant types were multivisceral, liver-intestinal, or isolated intestinal.

The V and J ends lost 5 bases and 0 bases respectively, with 15 bases between them. Germline assignment: CDR1 WNHNN and CDR2 SYGVQD (reference sequence). There are 16 residues in the CDR3. Remarks on this clone: Antigen: not known.

Using immunoSEQ multiplex PCR, the repertoire was profiled, and TCRdb retains in-frame clones only, with some absent. In the table there are about 120,000 clones, 90% to 95% of which are singletons. The chain couples TRBV10-1 to TRBJ2-3; D possibly corresponds to TRBD2 (6 bases). The TCR originated in a human donor who received an intestinal transplant. The specimen comprised unstimulated CD4+ T cells sorted from spleen or lymph node cells, sampled before intestinal transplant. The DNA for the CDR3 is TGCGCCAGCAGTTTAGTAGCGGACCAAAGCACAGATACGCAGTATTTT. This encodes CASSLVADQSTDTQYF.